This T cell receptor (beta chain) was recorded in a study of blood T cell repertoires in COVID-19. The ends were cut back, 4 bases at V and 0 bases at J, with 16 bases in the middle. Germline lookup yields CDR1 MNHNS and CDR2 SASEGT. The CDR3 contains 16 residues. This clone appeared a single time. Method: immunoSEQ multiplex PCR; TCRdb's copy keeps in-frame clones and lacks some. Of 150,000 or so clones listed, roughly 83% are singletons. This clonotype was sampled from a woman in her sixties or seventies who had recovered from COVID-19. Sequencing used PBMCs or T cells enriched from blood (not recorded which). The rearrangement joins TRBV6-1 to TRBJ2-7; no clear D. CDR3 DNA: TGTGCCAGCAGTGGAGGCCCGTTTGGTCACTCCTACGAGCAGTACTTC. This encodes CASSGGPFGHSYEQYF.